Listed below are T cell receptor beta chains from one sample, sequenced in a study of human T cells and chemical hapten exposure. Each CDR3 protein is one row after TCRdb ran MiXCR on the RACE reads. The sample has roughly 82,000 distinct CDR3 sequences, around 11% seen once. The starting material was whole blood, obtained in connection with sensitization to the hapten diphenylcyclopropenone (DPC). All receptors come from a woman aged 60 to 75 with alopecia areata. Some clones in this sample may be carry-over from other donors' samples. Both conserved end residues are part of each CDR3. D genes are given only for firm matches. Clone size is shown for a subset of rows, as once, few, many or a class of expanded clone.

clone_size,j_call,d_call,v_call,cdr3_nt,cdr3_aa
many,TRBJ1-1,NA,TRBV4-1,TGCGCCAGCAGCCAAGATTTAGTGTTGGTGAACACTGAAGCTTTCTTT,CASSQDLVLVNTEAFF
many,TRBJ1-4,TRBD1,TRBV25-1,TGTGCCAGCAGTGGACAGGGGTATGAAAAACTGTTTTTT,CASSGQGYEKLFF
NA,TRBJ1-1,NA,TRBV5-1,TGCGCCAGCCGCCGGGGGGATATGGACACTGAAGCTTTCTTT,CASRRGDMDTEAFF
few,TRBJ2-7,TRBD2,TRBV10-2,TGCGCCAGCAGTCAGAGCGGGGGGAAGTACGAGCAGTACTTC,CASSQSGGKYEQYF
few,TRBJ2-7,NA,TRBV11-2,TGTGCCAGCAGCTCGCCAAACGGGACCCGTAGCGTCGAGCAGTACTTC,CASSSPNGTRSVEQYF
few,TRBJ2-3,TRBD1,TRBV6-1,TGTGCCAGCAGTGGGGGGACAGGCACAGATACGCAGTATTTT,CASSGGTGTDTQYF
few,TRBJ2-2,TRBD1,TRBV7-3,TGTGCCAGCAGCTCCGGACAGGGGGCTCCCGGGGAGCTGTTTTTT,CASSSGQGAPGELFF
NA,TRBJ1-4,NA,TRBV7-9,TGTGCCAGCAGTCTTGCCGATCCTAATGAAAAACTGTTTTTT,CASSLADPNEKLFF
NA,TRBJ1-1,NA,TRBV7-8,TGTGCCAGCAGCCCACAGCCCGGGGGCACTGAAGCTTTCTTT,CASSPQPGGTEAFF
NA,TRBJ2-7,NA,TRBV5-1,TGCGCCAGCAGCTTTGAGGGTACTCCCTACGAGCAGTACTTC,CASSFEGTPYEQYF
few,TRBJ2-2,NA,TRBV19,TGTGCCAGCTTAAAGCGGGCAAACTTGGAGCTGTTTTTT,CASLKRANLELFF
NA,TRBJ1-2,TRBD1,TRBV7-9,TGTGCCAGCAGCTTAGGAGGAAGAGGGGGCGTTGACTATGGCTACACCTTC,CASSLGGRGGVDYGYTF
few,TRBJ1-2,NA,TRBV5-4,TGTGCCAGCAGCCTGGGACGGTATCCAGGCTACACCTTC,CASSLGRYPGYTF
few,TRBJ1-6,NA,TRBV16,TGTGCCAGCAGCCAATTAAGACCAAGCGATAATTCACCCCTCCACTTT,CASSQLRPSDNSPLHF
many,TRBJ2-5,TRBD2,TRBV20-1,TGCAGTGCTAGAGATCAGGTAGCGGGTGGAGAGACCCAGTACTTC,CSARDQVAGGETQYF
many,TRBJ2-3,TRBD2,TRBV6-1,TGTGCCAGCTCTAACCTCGGGACTAGCGGCACAGATACGCAGTATTTT,CASSNLGTSGTDTQYF
many,TRBJ2-1,TRBD2,TRBV7-9,TGTGCCAGCAGTTCGCGGGGGGCCTCCTACAATGAGCAGTTCTTC,CASSSRGASYNEQFF
NA,TRBJ1-1,NA,TRBV30,TGTGCCTGGAGTGAACTGACAGGCGTAAACACTGAAGCTTTCTTT,CAWSELTGVNTEAFF
once,TRBJ2-7,TRBD2,TRBV5-1,TGCGCCAGCAGCTTGGTAGTGGCGGGGGACTACGAGCAGTACTTC,CASSLVVAGDYEQYF
NA,TRBJ1-1,TRBD1,TRBV25-1,TGTGCCAGCAGTGAAAATAGACAGGGGAAGAACACTGAAGCTTTCTTT,CASSENRQGKNTEAFF